This T cell receptor (beta chain) was identified in a study of OX40 agonist ivuxolimab in advanced cancers. In the study overall: The patients' treatment was ivuxolimab, an agonistic anti-OX40 (CD134) antibody. Partial responses occurred in three patients (one hepatocellular carcinoma, two cutaneous melanoma).

A remark on this clone: Antigen: not known.

Clones were sequenced by immunoSEQ multiplex PCR, and TCRdb holds only the in-frame ones, with some missing. The sample has some 55,000 clones; about four fifths are singletons. Findings of the study overall: Expanded clones were, on average, more numerous among CD8+ T cells than CD4+. Patients with a partial response at 0.1-3.0 mg/kg had among the lowest clonal expansion.

CDR3 size: 16 residues. Losses at the gene ends were 5 bases for V and 3 bases for J; bases not matched to a gene: 4. The V gene's germline CDR1 is SGHAT and CDR2 FQNNGV. The sequence was collected from an adult with an advanced solid tumor such as melanoma, head and neck, liver or kidney cancer. Sequences were derived from CD4+ or CD8+ T cells sorted from blood, sampled in a trial of the OX40 agonist ivuxolimab. The rearrangement links TRBV11-2 to TRBJ2-3; TRBD2 agrees at 14 bases. CDR3 DNA sequence: TGTGCCAGCAGCCCGGGGACTAGCGGGGGTACAGATACGCAGTATTTT. Protein product: CASSPGTSGGTDTQYF. Together with reference TRBV11-2 and TRBJ2-3, the CDR3 gives the full variable domain: EAGVAQSPRYKIIEKRQSVAFWCNPISGHATLYWYQQILGQGPKLLIQFQNNGVVDDSQLPKDRFSAERLKGVDSTLKIQPAKLEDSAVYLCASSPGTSGGTDTQYFGPGTRLTVL.